The present T cell receptor (beta chain) was sequenced within a study of T cells in Graves' hyperthyroidism and ophthalmopathy. Germline CDR1 reads SGHAT; CDR2 reads FQNNGV. The V gene lost 4 bases and the J gene lost 2 bases, with 12 bases spanning the gap. The CDR3 runs 14 residues. Amplification of TCR beta CDR3 regions was performed using RNA transcripts as template. With the HTBI primer set, the TCR CDR3 went through a first round of RT-PCR. TCRdb re-derived calls from the multiplex PCR reads in MiXCR, one entry per CDR3 protein. The sample consists of 280,000 or so distinct CDR3 sequences, around a quarter of them appearing once. Regarding the study as a whole: Progression to ophthalmopathy was predicted a median of roughly 6.6 months early.

This clonotype was picked up many times. Antigen unknown. These patients, aged 18 to 65, had recently diagnosed hyperthyroidism lasting under 2 months. Used for diagnoses were clinical symptoms, serum thyroxine and TRAb, thyroid ultrasound and orbital computed tomography. Fresh peripheral blood, roughly 10 ml, was the source of the PBMCs. Sequenced sample: blood. The sequence derives from a man aged 40-50 years with Graves' hyperthyroidism that later progressed to Graves' ophthalmopathy. The J gene is TRBJ2-7, the V gene TRBV11-2; D is ambiguous. The CDR3 here is CASSSAQDPYEQYF. DNA for the CDR3: TGTGCCAGCAGCTCCGCCCAGGACCCCTACGAGCAGTACTTC. Combining the CDR3 with reference TRBV11-2 and TRBJ2-7 gives the whole variable domain EAGVAQSPRYKIIEKRQSVAFWCNPISGHATLYWYQQILGQGPKLLIQFQNNGVVDDSQLPKDRFSAERLKGVDSTLKIQPAKLEDSAVYLCASSSAQDPYEQYFGPGTRLTVT.